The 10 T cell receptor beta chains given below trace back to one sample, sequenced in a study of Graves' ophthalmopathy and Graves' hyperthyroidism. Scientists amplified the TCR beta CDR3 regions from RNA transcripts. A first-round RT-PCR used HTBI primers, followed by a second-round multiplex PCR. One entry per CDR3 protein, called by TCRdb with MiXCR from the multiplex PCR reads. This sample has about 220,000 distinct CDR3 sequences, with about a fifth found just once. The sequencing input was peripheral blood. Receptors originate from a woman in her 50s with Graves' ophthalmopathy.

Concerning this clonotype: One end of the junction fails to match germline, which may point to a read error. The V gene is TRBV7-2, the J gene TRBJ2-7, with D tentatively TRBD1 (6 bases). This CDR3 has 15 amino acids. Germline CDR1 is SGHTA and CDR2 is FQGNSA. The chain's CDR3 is CASSVARQAHYEQYF. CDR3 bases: TGTGCCAGCAGCGTAGCAAGACAGGCTCACTACGAGCAGTACTTC.

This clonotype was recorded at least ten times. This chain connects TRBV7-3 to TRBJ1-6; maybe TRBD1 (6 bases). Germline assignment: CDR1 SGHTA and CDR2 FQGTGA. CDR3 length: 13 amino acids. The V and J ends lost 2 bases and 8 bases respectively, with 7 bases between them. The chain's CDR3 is CASSLSGDSPLHF. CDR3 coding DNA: TGTGCCAGCAGCTTATCAGGGGATTCACCCCTCCACTTT.

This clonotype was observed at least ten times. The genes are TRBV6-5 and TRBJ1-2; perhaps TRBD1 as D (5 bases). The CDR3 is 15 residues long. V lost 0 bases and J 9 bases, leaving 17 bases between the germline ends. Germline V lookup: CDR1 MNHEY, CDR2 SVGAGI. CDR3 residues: CASSYSASAGTSYTF. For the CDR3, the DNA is TGTGCCAGCAGTTACTCGGCCTCCGCAGGGACGAGCTACACCTTC.

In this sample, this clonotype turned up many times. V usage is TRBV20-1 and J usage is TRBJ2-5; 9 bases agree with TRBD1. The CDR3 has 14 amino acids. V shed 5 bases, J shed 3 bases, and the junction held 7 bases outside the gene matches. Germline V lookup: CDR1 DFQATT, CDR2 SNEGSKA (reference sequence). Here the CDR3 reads CSAYTGTGKETQYF. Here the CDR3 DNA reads TGCAGTGCTTACACCGGGACAGGGAAAGAGACCCAGTACTTC.

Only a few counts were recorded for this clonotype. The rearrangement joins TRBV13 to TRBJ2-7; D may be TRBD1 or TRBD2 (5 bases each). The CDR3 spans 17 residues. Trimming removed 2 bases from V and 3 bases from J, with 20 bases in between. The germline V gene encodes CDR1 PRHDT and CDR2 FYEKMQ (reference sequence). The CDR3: CASSLSRSGTAVYEQYF. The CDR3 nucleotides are TGTGCCAGCAGCTTATCTCGGTCCGGGACGGCCGTCTACGAGCAGTACTTC. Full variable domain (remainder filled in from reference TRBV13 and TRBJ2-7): AAGVIQSPRHLIKEKRETATLKCYPIPRHDTVYWYQQGPGQDPQFLISFYEKMQSDKGSIPDRFSAQQFSDYHSELNMSSLELGDSALYFCASSLSRSGTAVYEQYFGPGTRLTVT.

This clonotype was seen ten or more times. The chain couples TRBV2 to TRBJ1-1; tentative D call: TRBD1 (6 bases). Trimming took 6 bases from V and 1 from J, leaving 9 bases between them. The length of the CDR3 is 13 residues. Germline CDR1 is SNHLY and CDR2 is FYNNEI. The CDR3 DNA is TGTGCCAGCAGGTTACAGGGGAACACTGAAGCTTTCTTT. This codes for CASRLQGNTEAFF.

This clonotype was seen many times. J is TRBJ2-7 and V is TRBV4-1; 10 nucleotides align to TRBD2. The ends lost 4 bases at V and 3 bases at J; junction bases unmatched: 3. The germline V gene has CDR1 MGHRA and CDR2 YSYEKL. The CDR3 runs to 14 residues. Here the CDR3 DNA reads TGCGCCAGCAGCCCTAGCGGGAGTCTCTACGAGCAGTACTTC. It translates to CASSPSGSLYEQYF.

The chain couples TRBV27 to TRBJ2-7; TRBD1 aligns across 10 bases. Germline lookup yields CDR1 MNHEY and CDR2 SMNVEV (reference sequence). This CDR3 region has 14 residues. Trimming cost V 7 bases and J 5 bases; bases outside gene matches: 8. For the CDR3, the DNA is TGTGCCAGCACCTCCGGGACAGGGGTAGACGAGCAGTACTTC. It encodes CASTSGTGVDEQYF.

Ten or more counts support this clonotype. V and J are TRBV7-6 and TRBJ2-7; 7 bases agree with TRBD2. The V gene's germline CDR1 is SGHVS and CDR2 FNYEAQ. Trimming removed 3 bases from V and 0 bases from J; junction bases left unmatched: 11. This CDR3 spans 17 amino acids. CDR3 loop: CASSFHGKTGGSYEQYF. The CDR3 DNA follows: TGTGCCAGCAGCTTCCACGGAAAAACGGGAGGCTCCTACGAGCAGTACTTC.

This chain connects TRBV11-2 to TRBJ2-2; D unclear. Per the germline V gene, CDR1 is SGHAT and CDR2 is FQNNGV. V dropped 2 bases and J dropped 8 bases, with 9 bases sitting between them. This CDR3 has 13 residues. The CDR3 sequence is CASSLNEKGELFF. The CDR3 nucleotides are TGTGCCAGCAGCTTAAACGAGAAAGGGGAGCTGTTTTTT. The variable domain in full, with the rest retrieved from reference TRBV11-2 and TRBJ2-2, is EAGVAQSPRYKIIEKRQSVAFWCNPISGHATLYWYQQILGQGPKLLIQFQNNGVVDDSQLPKDRFSAERLKGVDSTLKIQPAKLEDSAVYLCASSLNEKGELFFGEGSRLTVL.